These 4 T cell receptor beta chains came from one sample sequenced in a study of graft-versus-host responses after intestinal transplantation. What these receptors recognize is not known. Profiled with immunoSEQ multiplex PCR; TCRdb holds only in-frame clones, not every one. Here the sample spans some 110,000 clones, around 92% being singletons. The sequenced sample was unstimulated CD8+ T cells sorted from spleen or lymph node cells, obtained before transplant. These receptor sequences come from a human donor who was the organ donor for an intestinal transplant.

The sample holds a few counts of this clone. The chain links TRBV4-1 to TRBJ2-7; 9 bases agree with TRBD1. Germline CDR1 reads MGHRA; CDR2 reads YSYEKL. V lost 4 bases to trimming and J lost 3 bases; unmatched junction nucleotides: 7. The CDR3 has 15 amino acids. CDR3 residues: CASSRRTGEGYEQYF. The DNA for the CDR3 is TGCGCCAGCAGCCGAAGGACAGGGGAAGGCTACGAGCAGTACTTC.

V usage is TRBV10-3 and J usage is TRBJ1-5, with 10 bases aligning to TRBD1. Trimming removed 3 bases from V and 9 bases from J; junction bases left unmatched: 14. The germline gives CDR1 ENHRY, CDR2 SYGVKD. The CDR3 contains 17 residues. CDR3 nucleotide sequence: TGTGCCATCAGTGACCGACAGGGGGCAAGGTCCGAGGGGCCCCAGCATTTT. Protein: CAISDRQGARSEGPQHF.

J is TRBJ1-1 and V is TRBV29-1; TRBD1 matches at 11 bases. CDR3 size: 12 residues. The V gene's germline CDR1 is SQVTM and CDR2 ANQGSEA. The V gene end was trimmed by 7 bases and the J gene end by 7 bases; junction bases not matched to a gene: 5. DNA for the CDR3: TGCAGCGCGGGACAGGGGGATGGTGAAGCTTTCTTT. It encodes CSAGQGDGEAFF.

The V and J genes are TRBV4-1 and TRBJ2-5; possible D gene TRBD1, 7 bases. The CDR3 consists of 15 residues. The germline V gene has CDR1 MGHRA and CDR2 YSYEKL. V was shortened by 1 base and J by 4 bases, with 13 bases between the two germline ends. For the CDR3, the DNA is TGCGCCAGCAGCCAAGTGCGGGACAGCTTAGAGACCCAGTACTTC. Amino acids: CASSQVRDSLETQYF.